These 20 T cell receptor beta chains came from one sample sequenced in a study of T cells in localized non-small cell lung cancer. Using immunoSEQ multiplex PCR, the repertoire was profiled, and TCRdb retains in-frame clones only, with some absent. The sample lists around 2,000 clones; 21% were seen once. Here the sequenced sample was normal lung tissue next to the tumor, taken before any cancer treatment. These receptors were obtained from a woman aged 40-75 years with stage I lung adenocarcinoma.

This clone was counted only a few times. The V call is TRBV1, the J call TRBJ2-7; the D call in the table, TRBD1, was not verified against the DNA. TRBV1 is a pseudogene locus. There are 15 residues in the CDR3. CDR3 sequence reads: CASSQEGRDIDEQYF. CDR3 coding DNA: TGCGCCAGCAGCCAAGAAGGCAGGGATATCGACGAGCAGTACTTC.

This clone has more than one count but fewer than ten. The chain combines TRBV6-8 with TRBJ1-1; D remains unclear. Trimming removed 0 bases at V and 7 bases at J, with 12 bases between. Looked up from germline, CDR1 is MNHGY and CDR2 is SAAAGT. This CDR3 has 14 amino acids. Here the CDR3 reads CASSYSAGIGEAFF. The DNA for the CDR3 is TGTGCCAGCAGTTACTCAGCGGGGATTGGTGAAGCTTTCTTT.

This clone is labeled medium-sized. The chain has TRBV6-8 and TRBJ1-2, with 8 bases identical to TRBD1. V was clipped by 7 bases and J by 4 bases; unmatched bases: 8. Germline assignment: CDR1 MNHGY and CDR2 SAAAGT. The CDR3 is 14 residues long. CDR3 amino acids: CASNPDRGSYGYTF. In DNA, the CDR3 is TGTGCCAGCAATCCAGACAGGGGTAGCTATGGCTACACCTTC.

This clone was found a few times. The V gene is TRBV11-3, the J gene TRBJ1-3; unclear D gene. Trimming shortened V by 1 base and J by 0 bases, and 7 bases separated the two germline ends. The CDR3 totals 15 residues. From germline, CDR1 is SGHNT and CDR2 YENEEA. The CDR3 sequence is CASSLGSGSGNTIYF. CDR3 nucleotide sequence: TGTGCCAGCAGCTTAGGGTCCGGCTCTGGAAACACCATATATTTT.

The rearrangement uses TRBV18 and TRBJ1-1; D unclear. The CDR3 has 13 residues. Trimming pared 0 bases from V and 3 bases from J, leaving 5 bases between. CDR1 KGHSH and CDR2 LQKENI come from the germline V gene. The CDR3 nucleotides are TGTGCCAGCTCACCACCTGGAGACACTGAAGCTTTCTTT. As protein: CASSPPGDTEAFF.

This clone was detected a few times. CDR3 sequence (DNA): TGTGCCAGTAGAGGACAGGGGACAGATACGCAGTATTTT. This sequence encodes CASRGQGTDTQYF. The chain employs TRBV19 and TRBJ2-3; TRBD1 agrees at 9 bases. This CDR3 has 13 amino acids. The J segment lost 3 bases and the V segment lost 6 bases, leaving 1 base of the junction unmatched. Germline assignment: CDR1 LNHDA and CDR2 SQIVND (reference sequence). Complete variable domain (other parts from reference TRBV19 and TRBJ2-3): DGGITQSPKYLFRKEGQNVTLSCEQNLNHDAMYWYRQDPGQGLRLIYYSQIVNDFQKGDIAEGYSVSREKKESFPLTVTSAQKNPTAFYLCASRGQGTDTQYFGPGTRLTVL.

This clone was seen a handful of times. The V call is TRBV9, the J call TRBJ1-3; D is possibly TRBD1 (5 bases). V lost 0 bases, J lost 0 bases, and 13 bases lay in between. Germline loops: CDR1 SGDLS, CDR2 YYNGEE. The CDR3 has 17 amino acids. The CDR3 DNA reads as TGTGCCAGCAGCGTAGTAGGGACGGCAAGCTCTGGAAACACCATATATTTT. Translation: CASSVVGTASSGNTIYF. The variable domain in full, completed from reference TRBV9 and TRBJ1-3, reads DSGVTQTPKHLITATGQRVTLRCSPRSGDLSVYWYQQSLDQGLQFLIQYYNGEERAKGNILERFSAQQFPDLHSELNLSSLELGDSALYFCASSVVGTASSGNTIYFGEGSWLTVV.

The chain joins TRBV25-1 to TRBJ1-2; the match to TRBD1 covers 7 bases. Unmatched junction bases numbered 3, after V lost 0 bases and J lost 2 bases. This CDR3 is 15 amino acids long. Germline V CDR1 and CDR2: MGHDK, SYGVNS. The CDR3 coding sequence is TGTGCCAGCAGTGAATATAGGGGGCCCAACTATGGCTACACCTTC. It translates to CASSEYRGPNYGYTF.

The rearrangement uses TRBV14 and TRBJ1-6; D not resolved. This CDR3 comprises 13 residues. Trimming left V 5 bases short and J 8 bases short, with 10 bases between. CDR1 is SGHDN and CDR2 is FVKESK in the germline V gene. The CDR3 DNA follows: TGTGCCAGCAGCTCACAGCATTATTCACCCCTCCACTTT. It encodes CASSSQHYSPLHF.

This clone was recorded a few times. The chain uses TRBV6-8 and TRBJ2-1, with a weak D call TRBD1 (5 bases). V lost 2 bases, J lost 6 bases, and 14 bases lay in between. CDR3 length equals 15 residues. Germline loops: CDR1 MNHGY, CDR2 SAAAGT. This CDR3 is CASSYGDGALNEQFF. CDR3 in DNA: TGTGCCAGCAGTTACGGGGATGGGGCCCTCAATGAGCAGTTCTTC.

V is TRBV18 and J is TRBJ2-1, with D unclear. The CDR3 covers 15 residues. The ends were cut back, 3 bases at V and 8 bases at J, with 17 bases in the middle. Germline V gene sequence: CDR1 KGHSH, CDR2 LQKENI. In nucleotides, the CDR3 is TGTGCCAGCTCACCGGGCAGAATGTCGGTCGATGAGCAGTTCTTC. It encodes CASSPGRMSVDEQFF. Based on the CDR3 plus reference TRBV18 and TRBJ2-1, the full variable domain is NAGVMQNPRHLVRRRGQEARLRCSPMKGHSHVYWYRQLPEEGLKFMVYLQKENIIDESGMPKERFSAEFPKEGPSILRIQQVVRGDSAAYFCASSPGRMSVDEQFFGPGTRLTVL.

CDR3 amino acids: CASSLGAPGPQWNGYTF. CDR3 nucleotide sequence: TGTGCCAGCAGCTTAGGCGCCCCGGGACCTCAATGGAATGGCTACACCTTC. The chain is built from TRBV11-3 and TRBJ1-2, with D maybe TRBD1 (5 bases). The CDR3 contains 17 residues. The germline CDR1 and CDR2 sequences are SGHNT and YENEEA. Trimming removed 1 base at V and 6 bases at J, with 21 bases between.

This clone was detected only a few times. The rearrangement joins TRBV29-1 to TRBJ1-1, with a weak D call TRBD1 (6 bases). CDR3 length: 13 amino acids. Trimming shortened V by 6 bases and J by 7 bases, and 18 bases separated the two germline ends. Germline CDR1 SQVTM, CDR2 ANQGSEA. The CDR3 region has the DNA TGCAGCGTAGAACCGCCAGGACAGATTGAAGCTTTCTTT. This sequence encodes CSVEPPGQIEAFF.

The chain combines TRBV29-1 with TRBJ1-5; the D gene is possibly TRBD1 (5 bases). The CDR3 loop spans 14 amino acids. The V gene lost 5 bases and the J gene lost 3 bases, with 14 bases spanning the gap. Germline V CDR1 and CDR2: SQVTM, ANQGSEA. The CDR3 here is CSVRNQGFNQPQHF. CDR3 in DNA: TGCAGCGTTCGAAACCAGGGATTCAATCAGCCCCAGCATTTT.

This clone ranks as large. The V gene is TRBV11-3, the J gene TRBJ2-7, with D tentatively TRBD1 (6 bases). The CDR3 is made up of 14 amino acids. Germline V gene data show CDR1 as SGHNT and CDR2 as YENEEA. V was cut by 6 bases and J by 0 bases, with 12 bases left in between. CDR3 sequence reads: CASRTTGDSYEQYF. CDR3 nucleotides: TGTGCCAGCAGAACGACAGGCGACTCCTACGAGCAGTACTTC.

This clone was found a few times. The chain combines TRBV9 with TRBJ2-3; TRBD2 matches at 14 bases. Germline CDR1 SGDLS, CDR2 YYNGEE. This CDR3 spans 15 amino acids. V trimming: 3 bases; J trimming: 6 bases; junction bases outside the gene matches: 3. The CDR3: CASSATSGGEDTQYF. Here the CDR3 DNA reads TGTGCCAGCAGCGCGACTAGCGGGGGGGAGGATACGCAGTATTTT.

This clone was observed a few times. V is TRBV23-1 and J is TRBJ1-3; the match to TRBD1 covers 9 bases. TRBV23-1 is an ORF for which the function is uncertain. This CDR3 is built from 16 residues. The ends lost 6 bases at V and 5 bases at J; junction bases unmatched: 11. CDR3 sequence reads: CASSQDGGQGRNTIYF. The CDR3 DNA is TGCGCCAGCAGCCAAGATGGGGGACAGGGTCGAAACACCATATATTTT.

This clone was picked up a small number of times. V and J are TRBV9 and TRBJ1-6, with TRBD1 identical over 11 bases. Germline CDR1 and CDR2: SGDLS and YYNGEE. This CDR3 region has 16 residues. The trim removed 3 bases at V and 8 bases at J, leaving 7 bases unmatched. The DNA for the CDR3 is TGTGCCAGCAGCGCCAGGACAGGGGGCAGTGATTCACCCCTCCACTTT. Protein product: CASSARTGGSDSPLHF.

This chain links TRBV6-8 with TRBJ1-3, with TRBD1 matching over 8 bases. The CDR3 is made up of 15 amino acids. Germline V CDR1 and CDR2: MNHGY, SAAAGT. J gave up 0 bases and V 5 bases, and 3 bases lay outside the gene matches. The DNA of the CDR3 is TGTGCCAGCAGTGTTGACAGGGGCTCTGGAAACACCATATATTTT. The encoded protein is CASSVDRGSGNTIYF.

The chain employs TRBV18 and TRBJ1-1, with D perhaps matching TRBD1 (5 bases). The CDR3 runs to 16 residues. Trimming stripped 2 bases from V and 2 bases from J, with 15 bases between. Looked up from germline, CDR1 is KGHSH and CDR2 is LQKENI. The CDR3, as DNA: TGTGCCAGCTCACCATACCAGGGCGTAAGAAACACTGAAGCTTTCTTT. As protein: CASSPYQGVRNTEAFF.